This T cell receptor beta chain was recovered during a study of cytomegalovirus exposure and HLA in healthy donors. The PCR employed 60 Vbeta primers together with 13 Jbeta primers. The assay was immunoSEQ multiplex PCR, and TCRdb's table has in-frame clones only and misses some. The sample's table shows roughly 45,000 clones. CDR1 and CDR2 from the germline V gene are LGHNA and YSLEER. The CDR3 has 18 residues. J lost 0 bases, V lost 1 base, and 7 bases had no gene match. The specimen sequenced was PBMCs. The chain joins TRBV4-3 to TRBJ2-7; TRBD2 matches 12 bases. The TCR was taken from a young woman in good health and CMV-seronegative. Written as DNA, the CDR3 is TGCGCCAGCAGCCAAGGAGGGACTAGCGGGTATAGCTCCTACGAGCAGTACTTC. Translation gives CASSQGGTSGYSSYEQYF.